A selection of T cell receptor beta chains follows, all from one sample in a study of cytomegalovirus exposure and HLA in healthy donors. The assay was immunoSEQ multiplex PCR, and TCRdb's table has in-frame clones only and misses some. This sample has some 170,000 clones; about 83% occur once, and the top ten carry roughly 1.5%. Sequencing input: PBMCs. These receptors were taken from a woman aged 25 to 39 in good health and CMV-seronegative. The CDR3 runs from the conserved cysteine through the conserved F or W. The order of the fields is clone size, CDR3 length, D gene, J gene, V gene, CDR3 protein, CDR3 DNA. A D gene is named only where the DNA matches it firmly. Expanded clones get a size class; other rows say once, few or many, or leave the size out.

abundance: -; len: 11; d_gene: -; j_gene: TRBJ2-5; v_gene: TRBV5-6; CDR3aa: CASSSLETQYF; CDR3nt: TGTGCCAGCAGCTCCTTAGAGACCCAGTACTTC
abundance: -; len: 17; d_gene: TRBD2; j_gene: TRBJ2-1; v_gene: TRBV7-6; CDR3aa: CASSSFSSGGFVYEQFF; CDR3nt: TGTGCCAGCAGCTCATTCTCTAGCGGGGGGTTCGTGTATGAGCAGTTCTTC
abundance: few; len: 17; d_gene: TRBD2; j_gene: TRBJ2-1; v_gene: TRBV10-1; CDR3aa: CASSDPNPGLGYNEQFF; CDR3nt: TGCGCCAGCAGTGACCCCAACCCGGGACTAGGCTACAATGAGCAGTTCTTC
abundance: -; len: 17; d_gene: TRBD2; j_gene: TRBJ2-2; v_gene: TRBV25-1; CDR3aa: CASSESAGGPASGELFF; CDR3nt: TGTGCCAGCAGTGAATCAGCGGGGGGGCCGGCGAGCGGGGAGCTGTTTTTT
abundance: -; len: 16; d_gene: TRBD1; j_gene: TRBJ1-2; v_gene: TRBV6-5; CDR3aa: CASSSFETGFHYGYTF; CDR3nt: TGTGCCAGCAGTTCGTTCGAGACAGGGTTCCACTATGGCTACACCTTC
abundance: -; len: 17; d_gene: TRBD1; j_gene: TRBJ2-2; v_gene: TRBV5-1; CDR3aa: CASSPDGTGGRTGELFF; CDR3nt: TGCGCCAGCAGCCCTGACGGGACAGGGGGGCGAACCGGGGAGCTGTTTTTT
abundance: -; len: 14; d_gene: TRBD1; j_gene: TRBJ2-5; v_gene: TRBV5-1; CDR3aa: CASTSDRGKETQYF; CDR3nt: TGCGCCAGTACCTCTGACAGGGGAAAAGAGACCCAGTACTTC
abundance: -; len: 16; d_gene: TRBD2; j_gene: TRBJ2-1; v_gene: TRBV6-5; CDR3aa: CASSLPLRSGGREQFF; CDR3nt: TGTGCCAGCAGTTTACCCCTTCGGAGCGGGGGGAGGGAGCAGTTCTTC
abundance: few; len: 13; d_gene: -; j_gene: TRBJ1-5; v_gene: TRBV6-1; CDR3aa: CASSRQDNQPQHF; CDR3nt: TGTGCCAGCAGTAGACAAGATAATCAGCCCCAGCATTTT
abundance: -; len: 14; d_gene: -; j_gene: TRBJ1-1; v_gene: TRBV6-5; CDR3aa: CASRRGLLNTEAFF; CDR3nt: TGTGCCAGCAGACGGGGACTCCTGAACACTGAAGCTTTCTTT
abundance: -; len: 14; d_gene: -; j_gene: TRBJ1-1; v_gene: TRBV2; CDR3aa: CASSEAGVGTEAFF; CDR3nt: TGTGCCAGCAGTGAAGCAGGGGTGGGCACTGAAGCTTTCTTT
abundance: -; len: 10; d_gene: -; j_gene: TRBJ1-1; v_gene: TRBV2; CDR3aa: CASSGGEAFF; CDR3nt: TGTGCCAGCAGTGGAGGTGAAGCTTTCTTT
abundance: -; len: 16; d_gene: -; j_gene: TRBJ1-3; v_gene: TRBV18; CDR3aa: CASSPLKDMGGNTIYF; CDR3nt: TGTGCCAGCTCACCACTCAAAGACATGGGCGGAAACACCATATATTTT
abundance: -; len: 14; d_gene: -; j_gene: TRBJ1-2; v_gene: TRBV29-1; CDR3aa: CSVEDRRGGYGYTF; CDR3nt: TGCAGCGTTGAAGATCGTAGGGGAGGCTATGGCTACACCTTC
abundance: -; len: 15; d_gene: -; j_gene: TRBJ2-5; v_gene: TRBV4-2; CDR3aa: CASSQDPGRQETQYF; CDR3nt: TGTGCCAGCAGCCAAGATCCGGGGAGACAAGAGACCCAGTACTTC
abundance: -; len: 11; d_gene: -; j_gene: TRBJ2-5; v_gene: TRBV20-1; CDR3aa: CSAQYQETQYF; CDR3nt: TGCAGTGCCCAGTACCAAGAGACCCAGTACTTC
abundance: -; len: 13; d_gene: -; j_gene: TRBJ1-1; v_gene: TRBV27; CDR3aa: CASSLYPTASAFF; CDR3nt: TGTGCCAGCAGTTTATACCCTACAGCATCAGCTTTCTTT
abundance: -; len: 14; d_gene: -; j_gene: TRBJ2-7; v_gene: TRBV5-1; CDR3aa: CASSLGLPPDEQYF; CDR3nt: TGCGCCAGCAGCTTGGGGCTGCCCCCCGACGAGCAGTACTTC
abundance: -; len: 19; d_gene: -; j_gene: TRBJ1-1; v_gene: TRBV11-2; CDR3aa: CASSSIDRSQTSQNTEAFF; CDR3nt: TGTGCCAGCAGCTCTATTGACAGGAGCCAAACCTCCCAGAACACTGAAGCTTTCTTT
abundance: -; len: 13; d_gene: -; j_gene: TRBJ2-3; v_gene: TRBV7-8; CDR3aa: CASSFLGDGTQYF; CDR3nt: TGTGCCAGCAGCTTTCTAGGGGATGGTACGCAGTATTTT
abundance: -; len: 16; d_gene: TRBD2; j_gene: TRBJ2-5; v_gene: TRBV19; CDR3aa: CASSAGGGPRRETQYF; CDR3nt: TGTGCCAGTAGCGCCGGGGGGGGCCCTAGACGAGAGACCCAGTACTTC
abundance: -; len: 16; d_gene: TRBD2; j_gene: TRBJ2-7; v_gene: TRBV12-5; CDR3aa: CASGLVLKGGAYEQYF; CDR3nt: TGTGCTAGTGGTTTGGTACTAAAGGGAGGGGCCTACGAGCAGTACTTC
abundance: once; len: 18; d_gene: -; j_gene: TRBJ1-4; v_gene: TRBV5-4; CDR3aa: CASSSYSSTGPANEKLFF; CDR3nt: TGTGCCAGCAGCTCATATTCCTCGACAGGTCCAGCTAATGAAAAACTGTTTTTT
abundance: -; len: 16; d_gene: TRBD1; j_gene: TRBJ1-2; v_gene: TRBV19; CDR3aa: CASSIDLGQGKYGYTF; CDR3nt: TGTGCCAGTAGTATAGATTTGGGACAGGGGAAGTATGGCTACACCTTC
abundance: -; len: 16; d_gene: TRBD1; j_gene: TRBJ2-1; v_gene: TRBV6-4; CDR3aa: CASSASPGTGGDEQFF; CDR3nt: TGTGCCAGCAGTGCCTCCCCCGGGACAGGGGGTGATGAGCAGTTCTTC
abundance: -; len: 14; d_gene: -; j_gene: TRBJ1-5; v_gene: TRBV25-1; CDR3aa: CASSEPGEFQPQHF; CDR3nt: TGTGCCAGCAGTGAACCTGGGGAGTTCCAGCCCCAGCATTTT
abundance: -; len: 16; d_gene: -; j_gene: TRBJ2-2; v_gene: TRBV5-1; CDR3aa: CASSLGGDSNTGELFF; CDR3nt: TGCGCCAGCAGCTTGGGAGGTGACTCGAACACCGGGGAGCTGTTTTTT
abundance: few; len: 14; d_gene: TRBD1; j_gene: TRBJ1-5; v_gene: TRBV15; CDR3aa: CATTPDREGQPQHF; CDR3nt: TGTGCCACCACTCCCGACAGGGAAGGCCAGCCCCAGCATTTT
abundance: -; len: 13; d_gene: -; j_gene: TRBJ1-1; v_gene: TRBV7-2; CDR3aa: CASSSVPTTEAFF; CDR3nt: TGTGCCAGCAGCTCGGTCCCAACCACTGAAGCTTTCTTT
abundance: -; len: 17; d_gene: TRBD1; j_gene: TRBJ2-6; v_gene: TRBV28; CDR3aa: CASRHRGRAPGANVLTF; CDR3nt: TGTGCCAGCAGACACAGGGGGCGCGCCCCTGGGGCCAACGTCCTGACTTTC
abundance: -; len: 13; d_gene: TRBD1; j_gene: TRBJ2-7; v_gene: TRBV5-1; CDR3aa: CASSFGQGDEQYF; CDR3nt: TGCGCCAGCAGCTTCGGACAGGGGGACGAGCAGTACTTC
abundance: few; len: 14; d_gene: -; j_gene: TRBJ2-3; v_gene: TRBV6-5; CDR3aa: CASSSQASTDTQYF; CDR3nt: TGTGCCAGCAGTTCCCAAGCTAGCACAGATACGCAGTATTTT
abundance: -; len: 16; d_gene: -; j_gene: TRBJ2-7; v_gene: TRBV4-1; CDR3aa: CASSHAGAGRSYEQYF; CDR3nt: TGCGCCAGCAGCCATGCGGGTGCGGGGCGTTCCTACGAGCAGTACTTC
abundance: -; len: 15; d_gene: TRBD1; j_gene: TRBJ2-6; v_gene: TRBV30; CDR3aa: CAWSPGGTGANVLTF; CDR3nt: TGTGCCTGGAGTCCAGGGGGAACTGGGGCCAACGTCCTGACTTTC
abundance: -; len: 13; d_gene: -; j_gene: TRBJ1-1; v_gene: TRBV10-3; CDR3aa: CAISQGPNTEAFF; CDR3nt: TGTGCCATCAGCCAGGGGCCGAACACTGAAGCTTTCTTT
abundance: -; len: 15; d_gene: TRBD1; j_gene: TRBJ2-7; v_gene: TRBV18; CDR3aa: CASSRENRGTYEQYF; CDR3nt: TGTGCCAGCTCACGAGAAAACAGGGGAACCTACGAGCAGTACTTC
abundance: -; len: 13; d_gene: -; j_gene: TRBJ1-1; v_gene: TRBV19; CDR3aa: CASSILVNTEAFF; CDR3nt: TGTGCCAGTAGTATTCTAGTGAACACTGAAGCTTTCTTT
abundance: -; len: 14; d_gene: TRBD2; j_gene: TRBJ2-7; v_gene: TRBV2; CDR3aa: CASKLAGGDYEQYF; CDR3nt: TGTGCCAGCAAGCTAGCGGGGGGCGACTACGAGCAGTACTTC
abundance: -; len: 13; d_gene: -; j_gene: TRBJ1-1; v_gene: TRBV27; CDR3aa: CATQRGGAGEAFF; CDR3nt: TGTGCCACCCAACGGGGGGGGGCCGGTGAAGCTTTCTTT
abundance: -; len: 17; d_gene: TRBD2; j_gene: TRBJ2-3; v_gene: TRBV7-2; CDR3aa: CASSLLGAGGRQDTQYF; CDR3nt: TGTGCCAGCAGCTTATTGGGAGCGGGGGGGCGGCAAGATACGCAGTATTTT
abundance: -; len: 15; d_gene: -; j_gene: TRBJ2-7; v_gene: TRBV25-1; CDR3aa: CASSELGEGSYEQYF; CDR3nt: TGTGCCAGCAGTGAATTAGGTGAGGGATCCTACGAGCAGTACTTC
abundance: -; len: 15; d_gene: -; j_gene: TRBJ1-5; v_gene: TRBV6-1; CDR3aa: CASSQSPGSGQPQHF; CDR3nt: TGTGCCAGCAGCCAATCCCCAGGTTCTGGACAGCCCCAGCATTTT
abundance: once; len: 12; d_gene: TRBD1; j_gene: TRBJ2-7; v_gene: TRBV6-1; CDR3aa: CAGWDRGYEQYF; CDR3nt: TGTGCCGGCTGGGACAGGGGTTACGAGCAGTACTTC
abundance: -; len: 16; d_gene: -; j_gene: TRBJ2-6; v_gene: TRBV5-1; CDR3aa: CASTVDRSGGANVLTF; CDR3nt: TGCGCCAGCACAGTCGACAGGAGCGGTGGGGCCAACGTCCTGACTTTC
abundance: -; len: 14; d_gene: -; j_gene: TRBJ2-2; v_gene: TRBV7-2; CDR3aa: CASSQATNTGELFF; CDR3nt: TGTGCCAGCAGCCAAGCTACGAACACCGGGGAGCTGTTTTTT
abundance: -; len: 15; d_gene: -; j_gene: TRBJ2-3; v_gene: TRBV5-4; CDR3aa: CASSLPGEGTDTQYF; CDR3nt: TGTGCCAGCAGCCTTCCAGGGGAAGGCACAGATACGCAGTATTTT
abundance: once; len: 12; d_gene: -; j_gene: TRBJ1-6; v_gene: TRBV5-4; CDR3aa: CASSSDSQTLHF; CDR3nt: TGTGCCAGCAGCTCGGATAGCCAAACCCTCCACTTT
abundance: -; len: 18; d_gene: TRBD2; j_gene: TRBJ2-1; v_gene: TRBV4-1; CDR3aa: CASSHPKGGLAGYNEQFF; CDR3nt: TGCGCCAGCAGCCACCCAAAGGGGGGCCTAGCGGGGTACAATGAGCAGTTCTTC
abundance: -; len: 17; d_gene: TRBD1; j_gene: TRBJ1-6; v_gene: TRBV2; CDR3aa: CASSQMRGQEYNSPLHF; CDR3nt: TGTGCCAGCAGTCAAATGAGGGGACAGGAGTATAATTCACCCCTCCACTTT
abundance: -; len: 14; d_gene: -; j_gene: TRBJ1-4; v_gene: TRBV6-6; CDR3aa: CASTQGGFNEKLFF; CDR3nt: TGTGCCAGCACCCAGGGAGGGTTTAATGAAAAACTGTTTTTT
abundance: -; len: 14; d_gene: -; j_gene: TRBJ2-2; v_gene: TRBV15; CDR3aa: CATSRTVNTGELFF; CDR3nt: TGTGCCACCAGCAGGACAGTTAACACCGGGGAGCTGTTTTTT
abundance: -; len: 15; d_gene: TRBD1; j_gene: TRBJ2-7; v_gene: TRBV6-5; CDR3aa: CASSQTGAVWDEQYF; CDR3nt: TGTGCCAGCAGCCAGACAGGGGCGGTTTGGGACGAGCAGTACTTC
abundance: -; len: 15; d_gene: TRBD1; j_gene: TRBJ2-3; v_gene: TRBV5-4; CDR3aa: CASSWGQGSTDTQYF; CDR3nt: TGTGCCAGCAGCTGGGGACAGGGGAGCACAGATACGCAGTATTTT
abundance: -; len: 16; d_gene: TRBD2; j_gene: TRBJ2-1; v_gene: TRBV4-2; CDR3aa: CASSQELAGDLDEQFF; CDR3nt: TGTGCCAGCAGCCAAGAACTAGCGGGGGATCTCGATGAGCAGTTCTTC
abundance: -; len: 14; d_gene: -; j_gene: TRBJ2-7; v_gene: TRBV7-2; CDR3aa: CASSLGGASIQQYF; CDR3nt: TGTGCCAGCAGCTTAGGGGGCGCGTCCATCCAGCAGTACTTC
abundance: -; len: 18; d_gene: TRBD2; j_gene: TRBJ2-7; v_gene: TRBV5-1; CDR3aa: CASSLAPSGGLTLYEQYF; CDR3nt: TGCGCCAGCAGCTTGGCCCCTAGCGGGGGACTTACCTTGTACGAGCAGTACTTC
abundance: -; len: 16; d_gene: TRBD1; j_gene: TRBJ2-3; v_gene: TRBV10-1; CDR3aa: CACTSDDRATTDTQYF; CDR3nt: TGCGCCTGCACCTCCGATGACAGGGCCACCACAGATACGCAGTATTTT
abundance: -; len: 12; d_gene: -; j_gene: TRBJ2-1; v_gene: TRBV5-6; CDR3aa: CASSLGSNEQFF; CDR3nt: TGTGCCAGCAGCTTGGGGAGCAATGAGCAGTTCTTC